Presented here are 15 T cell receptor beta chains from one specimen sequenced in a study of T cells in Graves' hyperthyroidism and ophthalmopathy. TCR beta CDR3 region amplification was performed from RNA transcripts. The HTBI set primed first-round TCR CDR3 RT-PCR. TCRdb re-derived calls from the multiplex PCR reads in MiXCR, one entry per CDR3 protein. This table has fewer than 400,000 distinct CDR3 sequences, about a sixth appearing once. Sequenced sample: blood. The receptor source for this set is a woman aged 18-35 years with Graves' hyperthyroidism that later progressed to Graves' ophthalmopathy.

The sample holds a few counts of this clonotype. The CDR3 DNA is TGTGCCAGCAGCCAACAGGGGTCCAACTATGGCTACACCTTC. This sequence encodes CASSQQGSNYGYTF. The genes are TRBV3-1 and TRBJ1-2; a weak D match, TRBD1 (6 bases). This CDR3 has 14 amino acids. Germline CDR1 reads LGHDT; CDR2 reads YNNKEL (reference sequence). The germline V and J ends were trimmed by 2 bases and 2 bases, with 9 bases remaining between them.

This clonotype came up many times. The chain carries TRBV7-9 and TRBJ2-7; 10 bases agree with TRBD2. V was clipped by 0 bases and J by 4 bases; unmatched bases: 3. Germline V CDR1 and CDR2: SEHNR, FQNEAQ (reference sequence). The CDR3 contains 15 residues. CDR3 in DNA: TGTGCCAGCAGCTTAGCGGCTAGCGGGAGTTACGAGCAGTACTTC. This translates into CASSLAASGSYEQYF. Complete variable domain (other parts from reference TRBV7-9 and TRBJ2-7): DTGVSQNPRHKITKRGQNVTFRCDPISEHNRLYWYRQTLGQGPEFLTYFQNEAQLEKSRLLSDRFSAERPKGSFSTLEIQRTEQGDSAMYLCASSLAASGSYEQYFGPGTRLTVT.

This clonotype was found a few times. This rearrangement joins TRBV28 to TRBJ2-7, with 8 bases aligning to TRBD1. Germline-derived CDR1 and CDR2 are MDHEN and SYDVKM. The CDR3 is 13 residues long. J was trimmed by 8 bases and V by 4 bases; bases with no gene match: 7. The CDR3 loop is CASSSGQGFKQYF. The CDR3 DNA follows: TGTGCCAGCAGTTCCGGACAGGGTTTCAAGCAGTACTTC.

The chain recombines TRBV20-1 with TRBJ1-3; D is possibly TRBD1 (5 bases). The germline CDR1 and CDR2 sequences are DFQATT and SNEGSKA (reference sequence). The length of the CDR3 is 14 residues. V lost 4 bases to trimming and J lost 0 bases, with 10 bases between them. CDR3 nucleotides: TGCAGTGCTACGGGGGACGTCTCTGGAAACACCATATATTTT. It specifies CSATGDVSGNTIYF.

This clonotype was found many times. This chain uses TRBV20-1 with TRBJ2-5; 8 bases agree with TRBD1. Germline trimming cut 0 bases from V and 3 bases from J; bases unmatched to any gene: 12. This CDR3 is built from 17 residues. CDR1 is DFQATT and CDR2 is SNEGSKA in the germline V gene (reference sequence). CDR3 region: CSARDNRTPTGEETQYF. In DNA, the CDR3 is TGCAGTGCTAGAGACAACCGAACCCCGACAGGGGAAGAGACCCAGTACTTC.

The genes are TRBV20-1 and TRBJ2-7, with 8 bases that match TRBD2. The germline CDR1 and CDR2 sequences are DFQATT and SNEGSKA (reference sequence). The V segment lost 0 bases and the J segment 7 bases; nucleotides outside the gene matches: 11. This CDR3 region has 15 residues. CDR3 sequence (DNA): TGCAGTGCTAGAGATAGCCTCGCGGGAGGCGGAGAGCAGTACTTC. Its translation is CSARDSLAGGGEQYF.

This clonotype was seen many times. The CDR3 coding sequence is TGTGCCAGCAGTGGGGCACGATATAGCACAGATACGCAGTATTTT. Translating it yields CASSGARYSTDTQYF. The chain combines TRBV2 with TRBJ2-3, with unresolved D. Trimming removed 4 bases at V and 0 bases at J, with 11 bases between. This CDR3 spans 15 amino acids. The germline V gene encodes CDR1 SNHLY and CDR2 FYNNEI.

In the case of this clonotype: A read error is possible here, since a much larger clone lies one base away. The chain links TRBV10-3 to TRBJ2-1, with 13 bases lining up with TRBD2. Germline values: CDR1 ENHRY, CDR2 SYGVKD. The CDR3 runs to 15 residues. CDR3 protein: CAIRDRLAGGNEQFF. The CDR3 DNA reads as TGTGCCATCCGTGATAGACTAGCGGGAGGCAATGAGCAGTTCTTC.

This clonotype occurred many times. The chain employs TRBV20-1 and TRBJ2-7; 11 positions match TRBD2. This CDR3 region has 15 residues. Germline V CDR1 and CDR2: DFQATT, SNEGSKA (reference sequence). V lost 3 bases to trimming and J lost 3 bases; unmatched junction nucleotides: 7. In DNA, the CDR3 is TGCAGTGCTAGCAATCTAGCGGGAGGTCGCTACGAGCAGTACTTC. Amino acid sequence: CSASNLAGGRYEQYF.

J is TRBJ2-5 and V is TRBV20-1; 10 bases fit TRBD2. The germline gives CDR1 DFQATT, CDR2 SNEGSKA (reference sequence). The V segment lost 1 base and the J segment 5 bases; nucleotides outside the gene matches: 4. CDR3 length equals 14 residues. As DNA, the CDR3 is TGCAGTGCTAGAGCGGGACTAGCGTCGGAGACCCAGTACTTC. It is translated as CSARAGLASETQYF.

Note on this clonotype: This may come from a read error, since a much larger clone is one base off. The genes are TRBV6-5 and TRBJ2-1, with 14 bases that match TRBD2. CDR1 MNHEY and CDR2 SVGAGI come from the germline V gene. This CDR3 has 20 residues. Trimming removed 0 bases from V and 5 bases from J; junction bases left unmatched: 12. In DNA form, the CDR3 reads TGTGCCAGCAGTTACTCTACCCGACTAGCGGGAGGGCCAAGGGACAATGAGCAGTTCTTC. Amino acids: CASSYSTRLAGGPRDNEQFF.

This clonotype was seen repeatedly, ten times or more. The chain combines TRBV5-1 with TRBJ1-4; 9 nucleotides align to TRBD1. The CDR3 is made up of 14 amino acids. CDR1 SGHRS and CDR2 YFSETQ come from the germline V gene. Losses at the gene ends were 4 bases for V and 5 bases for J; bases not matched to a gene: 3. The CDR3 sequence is CASSVGQGNEKLFF. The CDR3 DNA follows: TGCGCCAGCAGCGTGGGACAGGGCAATGAAAAACTGTTTTTT.

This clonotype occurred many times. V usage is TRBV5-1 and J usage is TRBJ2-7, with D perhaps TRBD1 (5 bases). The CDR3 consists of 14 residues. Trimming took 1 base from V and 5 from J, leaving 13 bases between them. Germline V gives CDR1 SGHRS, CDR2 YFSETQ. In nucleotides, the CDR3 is TGCGCCAGCAGCTTGCCCCAACCAGGGCACGAGCAGTACTTC. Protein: CASSLPQPGHEQYF.

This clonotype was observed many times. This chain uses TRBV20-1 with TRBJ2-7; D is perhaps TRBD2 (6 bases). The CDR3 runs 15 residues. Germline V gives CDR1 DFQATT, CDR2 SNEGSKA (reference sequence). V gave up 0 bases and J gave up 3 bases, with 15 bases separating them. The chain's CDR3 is CSARDRGRRYYEQYF. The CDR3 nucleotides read TGCAGTGCTAGAGATCGGGGGAGACGGTACTACGAGCAGTACTTC.

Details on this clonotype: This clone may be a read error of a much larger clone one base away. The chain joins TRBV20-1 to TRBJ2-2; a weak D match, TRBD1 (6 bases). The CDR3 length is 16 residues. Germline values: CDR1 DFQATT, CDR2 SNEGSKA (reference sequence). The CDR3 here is CSAETTASWDTGALFF. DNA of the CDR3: TGCAGTGCGGAGACGACCGCCTCATGGGACACCGGGGCGCTGTTTTTT.